Following are 31 T cell receptor beta chains from one sample sequenced in a study of blood T cell repertoires in COVID-19. TCRdb keeps only in-frame clones here, not all; method: immunoSEQ multiplex PCR. The table includes about 210,000 clones, roughly 80% detected once. Sample: peripheral blood. These receptors were obtained from a woman of 80 years or more with COVID-19, enrolled during active disease.

The chain employs TRBV7-9 and TRBJ2-5; possibly TRBD2 for D (6 bases). CDR1 SEHNR and CDR2 FQNEAQ come from the germline V gene (reference sequence). Trimming pared 6 bases from V and 4 bases from J, leaving 12 bases between. The length of the CDR3 is 13 residues. The CDR3 loop is CASRATEGETQYF. In nucleotides, the CDR3 is TGTGCCAGCAGGGCCACGGAGGGAGAGACCCAGTACTTC. The entire variable domain, with the rest obtained from reference TRBV7-9 and TRBJ2-5, is as follows: DTGVSQNPRHKITKRGQNVTFRCDPISEHNRLYWYRQTLGQGPEFLTYFQNEAQLEKSRLLSDRFSAERPKGSFSTLEIQRTEQGDSAMYLCASRATEGETQYFGPGTRLLVL.

This chain uses TRBV5-4 with TRBJ2-1, with 8 bases that match TRBD2. The germline gives CDR1 SGHNT, CDR2 YYREEE (reference sequence). CDR3 size: 16 residues. V gave up 2 bases and J gave up 3 bases; unmatched junction bases: 7. This CDR3 reads CASSFGGGFIYNEQFF. In DNA form, the CDR3 reads TGTGCCAGCAGCTTCGGGGGGGGGTTCATCTACAATGAGCAGTTCTTC.

The V gene is TRBV30, the J gene TRBJ2-5, with D possibly TRBD1 on 5 matching bases. V dropped 2 bases and J dropped 1 base, with 11 bases sitting between them. The CDR3 consists of 14 residues. Per the germline V gene, CDR1 is GTSNPN and CDR2 is SVGIG (reference sequence). CDR3 DNA: TGTGCCTGGAGTAAAGGGGCCCTCCAAGAGACCCAGTACTTC. Amino acids: CAWSKGALQETQYF. Complete variable domain (other parts from reference TRBV30 and TRBJ2-5): SQTIHQWPATLVQPVGSPLSLECTVEGTSNPNLYWYRQAAGRGLQLLFYSVGIGQISSEVPQNLSASRPQDRQFILSSKKLLLSDSGFYLCAWSKGALQETQYFGPGTRLLVL.

In its sample, this clone was seen a few times. The V call is TRBV25-1, the J call TRBJ2-3; 9 nucleotides line up with TRBD1. The germline V gene encodes CDR1 MGHDK and CDR2 SYGVNS. The CDR3 length is 14 residues. J gave up 4 bases and V 6 bases, and 5 bases lay outside the gene matches. The CDR3, as DNA: TGTGCCAGCAGCTTAAGACAGGGGGCAGATACGCAGTATTTT. This translates into CASSLRQGADTQYF.

In its sample, this clone was seen once. The rearrangement links TRBV6-2 or TRBV6-3 to TRBJ2-7; unclear D gene. The CDR3 is 17 residues long. Germline V gene data show CDR1 as MNHEY and CDR2 as SVGEGT. The V end was cut by 2 bases, the J end by 2 bases, with 19 bases between. This chain's CDR3 is CASSYKVGRSGTYEQYF. The CDR3 bases are TGTGCCAGCAGTTACAAAGTGGGCCGAAGTGGAACCTACGAGCAGTACTTC.

This clone was counted between two and nine times. The chain carries TRBV24-1 and TRBJ1-5; no firm D call. The V gene lost 4 bases and the J gene lost 0 bases, with 3 bases spanning the gap. CDR3 size: 13 residues. Looked up from germline, CDR1 is KGHDR and CDR2 is SFDVKD. For the CDR3, the DNA is TGTGCCACCAGTGACAATAGCAATCAGCCCCAGCATTTT. It yields the protein CATSDNSNQPQHF.

The V gene is TRBV19, the J gene TRBJ1-1; perhaps TRBD1 as D (6 bases). V lost 3 bases and J lost 5, with 13 bases in between. This CDR3 contains 14 residues. The germline V gene has CDR1 LNHDA and CDR2 SQIVND (reference sequence). This chain's CDR3 is CASSIGQLQTEAFF. CDR3 nucleotide sequence: TGTGCCAGTAGTATTGGACAGCTACAGACTGAAGCTTTCTTT.

The chain couples TRBV25-1 to TRBJ2-1, with 7 bases identical to TRBD1. Germline CDR1 is MGHDK and CDR2 is SYGVNS. The CDR3 runs to 15 residues. Germline trimming cut 7 bases from V and 7 bases from J; bases unmatched to any gene: 13. Written as DNA, the CDR3 is TGTGCCAGCATTTCCGACAGGGACAGAATTAATGAGCAGTTCTTC. This codes for CASISDRDRINEQFF. Full variable domain (rest looked up from reference TRBV25-1 and TRBJ2-1): EADIYQTPRYLVIGTGKKITLECSQTMGHDKMYWYQQDPGMELHLIHYSYGVNSTEKGDLSSESTVSRIRTEHFPLTLESARPSHTSQYLCASISDRDRINEQFFGPGTRLTVL.

CDR3 DNA: TGTGCCAGCAGCGTACACCCCAGGGGCCTAAATGAGCAGTTCTTC. This translates into CASSVHPRGLNEQFF. The chain couples TRBV9 to TRBJ2-1; D is possibly TRBD1 (6 bases). The germline V gene encodes CDR1 SGDLS and CDR2 YYNGEE. This CDR3 has 15 residues. The germline V and J ends were trimmed by 1 base and 7 bases, with 15 bases remaining between them.

The rearrangement joins TRBV7-9 to TRBJ1-1; 8 bases align to TRBD1. The CDR3 extends over 13 amino acids. V lost 10 bases and J lost 1; bases outside the gene matches: 5. Germline-derived CDR1 and CDR2 are SEHNR and FQNEAQ (reference sequence). CDR3 sequence: CAISGGANTEAFF. CDR3 DNA sequence: TGTGCCATCTCAGGGGGCGCGAACACTGAAGCTTTCTTT. The full variable domain, rest sourced from reference TRBV7-9 and TRBJ1-1, is DTGVSQNPRHKITKRGQNVTFRCDPISEHNRLYWYRQTLGQGPEFLTYFQNEAQLEKSRLLSDRFSAERPKGSFSTLEIQRTEQGDSAMYLCAISGGANTEAFFGQGTRLTVV.

The chain has TRBV6-5 and TRBJ1-5; TRBD1 agrees at 7 bases. The V gene's germline CDR1 is MNHEY and CDR2 SVGAGI. The V and J ends lost 8 bases and 5 bases, in that order; junction bases with no gene match: 9. CDR3 length equals 14 residues. This CDR3 is CASGDRVGYQPQHF. The CDR3 bases are TGTGCCAGCGGCGACAGGGTGGGCTATCAGCCCCAGCATTTT.

The V and J genes are TRBV10-3 and TRBJ1-5; TRBD1 is a possible D gene (5 bases). Between the trimmed V and J ends, which lost 10 bases and 0 bases, there was a span of 10 bases. The germline gives CDR1 ENHRY, CDR2 SYGVKD. There are 13 residues in the CDR3. Here the CDR3 DNA reads TGTGCCACTTCCACAGGTAGCAATCAGCCCCAGCATTTT. Translation: CATSTGSNQPQHF.

The chain has TRBV6-2 or TRBV6-3 and TRBJ2-7; 8 nucleotides align to TRBD1. The germline V gene encodes CDR1 MNHEY and CDR2 SVGEGT. The CDR3 is 14 amino acids. The junction had 3 bases not matched to a gene; V was cut back by 5 bases and J by 0 bases. CDR3 nucleotide sequence: TGTGCCAGCAGTCGGACAGGGACCTCCTACGAGCAGTACTTC. This encodes CASSRTGTSYEQYF.

This chain connects TRBV10-3 to TRBJ1-1; TRBD1 might be the D (6 bases). The CDR3 contains 13 residues. Deletions cut 6 bases from V and 0 bases from J, with 8 bases between. Germline V gene lookup returns CDR1 ENHRY and CDR2 SYGVKD. CDR3 sequence (DNA): TGTGCCATCAGGGACAGTATGAACACTGAAGCTTTCTTT. Translation gives CAIRDSMNTEAFF.

The chain links TRBV3-1 (or the pseudogene TRBV3-2) to TRBJ2-5; 10 positions match TRBD2. V was clipped by 3 bases and J by 4 bases; unmatched bases: 8. The germline CDR1 and CDR2 sequences are LGHDT and YNNKEL (reference sequence). The CDR3 is 16 residues long. CDR3 sequence (DNA): TGTGCCAGCAGCCAGCGCAGCGGGGGGGCGCGAGAGACCCAGTACTTC. It translates to CASSQRSGGARETQYF.

The V call is TRBV5-1, the J call TRBJ2-5; 9 nucleotides agree with TRBD1. V trimming: 4 bases; J trimming: 5 bases; junction bases outside the gene matches: 3. The CDR3 runs 13 residues. Germline assignment: CDR1 SGHRS and CDR2 YFSETQ. The CDR3 spells CASSRDRAETQYF. DNA for the CDR3: TGCGCCAGCAGCAGGGACAGGGCGGAGACCCAGTACTTC.

There are a few counts of this clone. This rearrangement joins TRBV10-3 to TRBJ2-2, with D possibly matching TRBD1 (6 bases). The ends were cut back, 3 bases at V and 0 bases at J, with 8 bases in the middle. This CDR3 comprises 15 residues. Per germline, CDR1 ENHRY and CDR2 SYGVKD. CDR3 sequence (DNA): TGTGCCATCAGTGACAGACAGGCGAACACCGGGGAGCTGTTTTTT. It specifies CAISDRQANTGELFF.

V gene TRBV19 combines with J gene TRBJ2-5, with D maybe TRBD1 (5 bases). This CDR3 comprises 15 residues. Germline values: CDR1 LNHDA, CDR2 SQIVND (reference sequence). V lost 2 bases to trimming and J lost 9 bases, with 19 bases between them. In nucleotides, the CDR3 is TGTGCCAGTAGTATACTCTCCCAGGGTGGTGGACCCCAGTACTTC. Its translation is CASSILSQGGGPQYF.

The chain employs TRBV15 and TRBJ1-2, with D hard to call. Per the germline V gene, CDR1 is LNHNV and CDR2 is YYDKDF (reference sequence). The ends were cut back, 1 base at V and 6 bases at J, with 12 bases in the middle. The CDR3 length is 14 residues. CDR3 loop: CATSRGREFDGYTF. The CDR3 DNA reads TGTGCCACCAGCAGAGGGAGAGAGTTTGATGGCTACACCTTC. Full variable domain (rest looked up from reference TRBV15 and TRBJ1-2): DAMVIQNPRYQVTQFGKPVTLSCSQTLNHNVMYWYQQKSSQAPKLLFHYYDKDFNNEADTPDNFQSRRPNTSFCFLDIRSPGLGDTAMYLCATSRGREFDGYTFGSGTRLTVV.

V and J are TRBV18 and TRBJ1-1, with 11 positions matching TRBD1. With 3 bases clipped from V and 0 bases from J, the junction kept 6 bases outside the gene matches. Germline CDR1 and CDR2: KGHSH and LQKENI. The CDR3 is 17 amino acids. CDR3 in amino acids: CASSPGQGATMNTEAFF. The CDR3, as DNA: TGTGCCAGCTCACCTGGACAGGGGGCAACGATGAACACTGAAGCTTTCTTT.

This clone was observed a few times. The V and J genes are TRBV10-2 and TRBJ1-5; D not certain. Trimming removed 5 bases from V and 0 bases from J, with 5 bases in between. This CDR3 has 13 residues. Germline V CDR1 and CDR2: WSHSY, SAAADI. The CDR3 nucleotides read TGCGCCAGCAGTCCTTATAGCAATCAGCCCCAGCATTTT. As protein: CASSPYSNQPQHF.

This sequence joins TRBV28 and TRBJ2-1, with 11 positions matching TRBD2. The CDR3 is 17 residues long. Trimming at V came to 3 bases and at J to 4 bases, leaving 8 bases not matched to a gene. The V gene's germline CDR1 is MDHEN and CDR2 SYDVKM. The CDR3 DNA sequence: TGTGCCAGCAGTTTCTCTACTAGCGGGGGACCGTACAATGAGCAGTTCTTC. This sequence encodes CASSFSTSGGPYNEQFF.

The chain's CDR3 is CASSLILSDRGLTYEQYF. The CDR3 DNA sequence: TGTGCCAGCAGTTTAATCCTTTCGGACAGGGGACTCACCTACGAGCAGTACTTC. J is TRBJ2-7 and V is TRBV28, with 9 positions matching TRBD1. The CDR3 totals 18 residues. The germline gives CDR1 MDHEN, CDR2 SYDVKM. V shed 2 bases and J 2 bases; nucleotides not matched to a gene: 13.

The V call is TRBV5-5, the J call TRBJ2-7; possibly TRBD2 for D (6 bases). CDR3 length: 12 residues. Trimming pared 2 bases from V and 6 bases from J, leaving 9 bases between. The germline gives CDR1 SGHKS, CDR2 YYEKEE (reference sequence). The CDR3 sequence is CASSFFSGEQYF. The DNA for the CDR3 is TGTGCCAGCAGCTTTTTTAGCGGCGAGCAGTACTTC.

The V gene is TRBV2, the J gene TRBJ1-6; 9 bases match TRBD1. V trimming: 10 bases; J trimming: 10 bases; junction bases outside the gene matches: 5. This CDR3 is 12 amino acids long. CDR1 and CDR2 (germline): SNHLY, FYNNEI. The CDR3 spells CAIRDRVSPLHF. The CDR3, as DNA: TGTGCCATCAGGGACAGGGTATCACCCCTCCACTTT.

V and J are TRBV6-6 and TRBJ1-1; D gene uncertain. Germline V gives CDR1 MNHNY, CDR2 SVGAGI (reference sequence). This CDR3 is 12 amino acids long. The V and J ends lost 4 bases and 11 bases respectively, with 14 bases between them. The CDR3 sequence is CASSSDWVEAFF. For the CDR3, the DNA is TGTGCCAGCAGTTCCGACTGGGTAGAGGCTTTCTTT.

This chain joins TRBV6-5 and TRBJ2-7; 10 bases fit TRBD1. Germline V gene sequence: CDR1 MNHEY, CDR2 SVGAGI. CDR3 length: 13 residues. Trimming took 5 bases from V and 6 from J; bases not matched to a gene: 4. The CDR3 is CASSPGQGLEQYF. The CDR3 coding sequence is TGTGCCAGCAGTCCGGGACAGGGGCTCGAGCAGTACTTC.

The J gene is TRBJ1-1, the V gene TRBV3-1 (or the pseudogene TRBV3-2); D gene unclear. Per germline, CDR1 LGHDT and CDR2 YNNKEL (reference sequence). Trimming removed 7 bases from V and 3 bases from J, with 12 bases in between. The CDR3 runs to 13 residues. The CDR3 loop reads CASTDPGDTEAFF. The CDR3 bases are TGTGCCAGCACCGACCCCGGGGACACTGAAGCTTTCTTT.

The chain joins TRBV27 to TRBJ2-2; possible D gene TRBD1, 6 bases. The CDR3 is 15 residues long. V lost 5 bases, J lost 6 bases, and 16 bases lay in between. The germline V gene has CDR1 MNHEY and CDR2 SMNVEV (reference sequence). DNA for the CDR3: TGTGCCAGCAGTCCGCACAGGGTGATGTCCGGGGAGCTGTTTTTT. Protein: CASSPHRVMSGELFF.

The rearrangement uses TRBV21-1 and TRBJ2-5; the tabulated D call, TRBD1, remains unverified against the DNA. TRBV21-1 is recorded as a pseudogene. The CDR3 runs 15 residues. In DNA, the CDR3 is TGTGCCAGCAGCACCCAACAGGGGATAGAAGAGACCCAGTACTTC. This sequence encodes CASSTQQGIEETQYF.

This clone was seen a few times. The chain is built from TRBV5-1 and TRBJ2-7; TRBD2 might be the D (5 bases). The V and J ends lost 0 bases and 2 bases respectively, with 12 bases between them. Germline V gives CDR1 SGHRS, CDR2 YFSETQ. The CDR3 covers 15 residues. The CDR3 coding sequence is TGCGCCAGCAGCTTGGGAGGGATGGGTACCTACGAGCAGTACTTC. Translating it yields CASSLGGMGTYEQYF.